A selection of T cell receptor beta chains follows, all from one sample in a study of T-cell reconstitution after alpha-beta-depleted transplantation in children. TCRdb re-analysed the PCR reads in MiXCR, keeping a single row per CDR3 protein. In the table there are fewer than 700,000 distinct CDR3 sequences, 10% to 15% of which are singletons. The sample consisted of PBMCs, mostly from graft donor cells, taken 360 days after TCRalphabeta/CD19-depleted stem cell transplant. These receptors were taken from a male patient between 10 and 17 years old who had a stem cell transplant for acute myeloid leukemia, so the T cells may come from the graft donor. The CDR3 runs from the conserved cysteine through the conserved F or W. A D gene is named only where the DNA matches it firmly. Some rows mark clone size as missing; the rest say once, few, many or name a class of expanded clone.

few TRBJ2-7 TRBV5-6 NA 12 TGTGCCAGCAGCTTCATCGACTACGAGCAGTACTTC CASSFIDYEQYF
NA TRBJ2-7 TRBV19 TRBD2 14 TGTGCCAGTCGAGTCCGCGGGAGTGGAAACGAGCAGTACTTC CASRVRGSGNEQYF
NA TRBJ2-2 TRBV7-3 NA 14 TGTGCCAGCAGGCCCGGCGGACTCACCGGGGAGCTGTTTTTT CASRPGGLTGELFF
few TRBJ2-1 TRBV4-1 TRBD2 21 TGCGCCAGCAGCCAAGATCGAGGAATTAGCGGGAGGATCGGCTCCTACAATGAGCAGTTCTTC CASSQDRGISGRIGSYNEQFF
NA TRBJ1-5 TRBV3-1 NA 16 TGTGCCAGCAGCCAAGAAAAACCAGGGTATCATCAGCCCCAGCATTTT CASSQEKPGYHQPQHF
many TRBJ2-5 TRBV7-6 NA 14 TGTGCCAGCAGCTTCCTAGCGTTGCAAGAGACCCAGTACTTC CASSFLALQETQYF
NA TRBJ2-7 TRBV7-9 NA 15 TGTGCCAGCAGCCACGTTTGGGGTCCTTCTGAGGAGCAGTACTTC CASSHVWGPSEEQYF
NA TRBJ2-3 TRBV20-1 NA 16 TGCAGTGCATCGTCCTTGGACGGGGGCCGTGCAGATACGCAGTATTTT CSASSLDGGRADTQYF
few TRBJ1-2 TRBV4-3 NA 16 TGCGCCAGCAGCCAAGATATTGTGGGCAACCGCTATGGCTACACCTTC CASSQDIVGNRYGYTF
few TRBJ1-2 TRBV12-3/TRBV12-4 NA 14 TGTGCCAGCAGTTTAACAGGGAGGTCCTATGGCTACACCTTC CASSLTGRSYGYTF
few TRBJ2-5 TRBV12-3/TRBV12-4 TRBD1 14 TGTGCCAGCAGTTCGGGACAGCCTCAAGAGACCCAGTACTTC CASSSGQPQETQYF
few TRBJ2-5 TRBV24-1 NA 15 TGTGCCACCAGTGATTTGCAGGGCCCGGGGGAGACCCAGTACTTC CATSDLQGPGETQYF
many TRBJ2-3 TRBV5-1 NA 19 TGCGCCAGCAGCTTGATGAGGATGGGGGCGGGACAAGACACAGATACGCAGTATTTT CASSLMRMGAGQDTDTQYF
NA TRBJ1-1 TRBV7-8 NA 15 TGTGCCAGCAGCTTTGATTTAGGGGCAAGCACTGAAGCTTTCTTT CASSFDLGASTEAFF
many TRBJ2-7 TRBV29-1 NA 13 TGCAGCGTCCCGTTGGGCCGCCCCTACGAGCAGTACTTC CSVPLGRPYEQYF
NA TRBJ1-1 TRBV29-1 NA 12 TGCAGCGTGCCCCGGGGAAACACTGAAGCTTTCTTT CSVPRGNTEAFF
NA TRBJ2-5 TRBV12-3/TRBV12-4 NA 17 TGTGCCAGCAGTTTACGCCCCTCAGGGTTCATCCAAGAGACCCAGTACTTC CASSLRPSGFIQETQYF
few TRBJ2-1 TRBV6-2/TRBV6-3 TRBD2 16 TGTGCCAGCACCCTGCCGCGACTAGCGGCTTACAATGAGCAGTTCTTC CASTLPRLAAYNEQFF
few TRBJ2-2 TRBV28 TRBD1 15 TGTGCCAGCAGTCCTCCGGGACAGGGGCGCGGGGAGCTGTTTTTT CASSPPGQGRGELFF
many TRBJ2-7 TRBV18 NA 16 TGTGCCAGCTCACTTAGCCGCGGGCAAACCCACTACGAGCAGTACTTC CASSLSRGQTHYEQYF
few TRBJ2-2 TRBV29-1 NA 12 TGCAGCGTTCCCAAAGGAACCGGGGAGCTGTTTTTT CSVPKGTGELFF
few TRBJ2-5 TRBV6-1 TRBD1 15 TGTGCCAGCGGAAGAGTCAGGGGGATAGGGGAGACCCAGTACTTC CASGRVRGIGETQYF
NA TRBJ1-2 TRBV7-9 TRBD1 13 TGTGCCAGCGACGAGGGGGCAAGCTATGGCTACACCTTC CASDEGASYGYTF
NA TRBJ2-3 TRBV29-1 TRBD1 13 TGCAGCGTTTCCCAGGGGGCAGCGGATACGCAGTATTTT CSVSQGAADTQYF
NA TRBJ2-5 TRBV30 NA 13 TGTGCCTGGAGTTTGGGGGTCCAAGAGACCCAGTACTTC CAWSLGVQETQYF
NA TRBJ1-3 TRBV6-1 NA 14 TGTGCCAGCAGTCAAGGGTTCTCTGGAAACACCATATATTTT CASSQGFSGNTIYF
few TRBJ2-1 TRBV2 TRBD2 15 TGTGCCAGCAGGCCACTAGCGGGAGCCTACAATGAGCAGTTCTTC CASRPLAGAYNEQFF
few TRBJ2-7 TRBV19 NA 19 TGTGCCAGTAGTAAAAGTCCCTCTACGTATTCGGTAATGGCCTACGAGCAGTACTTC CASSKSPSTYSVMAYEQYF
NA TRBJ2-7 TRBV29-1 NA 13 TGCAGCGTCAGACCTACATTCTCCTACGAGCAGTACTTC CSVRPTFSYEQYF
few TRBJ2-5 TRBV28 NA 13 TGTGCCAGCGGATTTAGCGAGCGGGAGACCCAGTACTTC CASGFSERETQYF
many TRBJ2-2 TRBV28 TRBD1 14 TGTGCCAGCAGAGGGACAGGGAACACCGGGGAGCTGTTTTTT CASRGTGNTGELFF
few TRBJ2-1 TRBV24-1 NA 16 TGTGCCACCAGTGATTTTGAGCTAGCGAACGACAATGAGCAGTTCTTC CATSDFELANDNEQFF
few TRBJ2-2 TRBV6-2/TRBV6-3 TRBD2 16 TGTGCCAGCAGCCGCGAAGCGGGAGGAGGTTACGGGGAGCTGTTTTTT CASSREAGGGYGELFF
few TRBJ2-1 TRBV5-6 NA 15 TGTGCCAGCAGCCGCAGGGATCCAGCTCACAATGAGCAGTTCTTC CASSRRDPAHNEQFF
few TRBJ2-1 TRBV6-2/TRBV6-3 TRBD2 16 TGTGCCAGCAGTTACATTGCTAGCGGGAGGCGCAATGAGCAGTTCTTC CASSYIASGRRNEQFF
NA TRBJ1-1 TRBV5-5 TRBD1 16 TGTGCCAGCAGCTTCATGATCGGGACAGGGACCACTGAAGCTTTCTTT CASSFMIGTGTTEAFF
few TRBJ2-5 TRBV7-8 NA 14 TGTGCCAGCAGCTCTACGTGGCTTCAAGAGACCCAGTACTTC CASSSTWLQETQYF
few TRBJ1-1 TRBV20-1 NA 15 TGCAGTGCTAGGGGACCTGACAGCCCGGGCACTGAAGCTTTCTTT CSARGPDSPGTEAFF
NA TRBJ2-7 TRBV5-1 NA 15 TGCGCCAGCAGCTTGCGACAGGTTAGCTCCTACGAGCAGTACTTC CASSLRQVSSYEQYF
NA TRBJ2-3 TRBV28 TRBD2 15 TGTGCCAGCAACCCTCCGGGACTACACACAGATACGCAGTATTTT CASNPPGLHTDTQYF
few TRBJ2-1 TRBV7-3 TRBD2 14 TGTGCCAGCAGCTTCCTAGCGGGAAGGGATGAGCAGTTCTTC CASSFLAGRDEQFF
NA TRBJ2-1 TRBV27 NA 14 TGTGCCAGGCTACTACTAGTCCCCTACAATGAGCAGTTCTTC CARLLLVPYNEQFF
once TRBJ2-7 TRBV20-1 TRBD1 15 TGCAGTGCTGGGACAGGGCAAAAGTTGACCTACGAGCAGTACTTC CSAGTGQKLTYEQYF
NA TRBJ2-1 TRBV27 NA 15 TGTGCCAGCAGTTTTAGGGACGGGACCTTCAATGAGCAGTTCTTC CASSFRDGTFNEQFF
few TRBJ2-2 TRBV14 TRBD2 15 TGTGCCAGCAGCCAAGAGAGAGCGGGAACCGGGGAGCTGTTTTTT CASSQERAGTGELFF
NA TRBJ2-5 TRBV7-8 TRBD2 17 TGTGCCAGCATCCACCGGGCCGGGACTAGCGGGAGGGAGACCCAGTACTTC CASIHRAGTSGRETQYF
many TRBJ2-3 TRBV29-1 NA 13 TGCAGCGTTGGCAGTGTAGGCACAGATACGCAGTATTTT CSVGSVGTDTQYF
many TRBJ2-1 TRBV29-1 NA 15 TGCAGCGTTGGTCGTGACACCCTCTCCTACAATGAGCAGTTCTTC CSVGRDTLSYNEQFF
NA TRBJ1-2 TRBV29-1 NA 12 TGCAGCGTTGTGGAGGGCGCCGAGGGCTACACCTTC CSVVEGAEGYTF